This T cell receptor beta chain was observed in a study of CD8 T cells in Susac syndrome. Germline CDR1 is MNHEY and CDR2 is SVGAGI. The CDR3 has 15 residues. V was clipped by 7 bases and J by 4 bases; unmatched bases: 8. This clonotype was observed a handful of times. Random hexamers were used to reverse transcribe the RNA input (about 0.5 to 1 ug). One entry per CDR3 protein results from TCRdb running MiXCR on the immunoSEQ multiplex PCR reads. The table lists 300,000 to 350,000 distinct CDR3 sequences, 92% of them singletons. Sequencing of TCR beta was performed on blood CD8+ T cells and on blood CD4+ T cells. Negative isolation was used for CD8+ and CD4+ T cells, and FACS enrichment was applied to TEMRA cells.

The chain employs TRBV6-5 and TRBJ1-5, with 9 bases that match TRBD1. Sample: CD4+ T cells from PBMCs. The sequence came from a human donor with multiple sclerosis. Here the CDR3 DNA reads TGTGCCAGCAACCCCGGGACAGGGATAAATCAGCCCCAGCATTTT. Translated, it gives CASNPGTGINQPQHF.